This T cell receptor beta chain was found in a study of cytomegalovirus exposure and HLA in healthy donors. Whole-study context: It was reported in a later analysis that the same platform had been used for the 120 validation repertoires as for the 550 to 700 first-cohort repertoires.

Points from the study as a whole: Most TCR sequences were seen very rarely across donors, but some public TCRs occurred in many. Cytomegalovirus association was assigned to approximately 160 TCR beta chains. According to a subsequent analysis, TCR clusters identified in the first cohort showed a tendency to co-occur across the roughly 120 validation repertoires.

Regarding this clone: Its antigen remains unidentified.

Repertoires were generated with immunoSEQ multiplex PCR, while TCRdb's copy carries only in-frame clones and drops some. This sample has 150,000 to 200,000 clones; 85% occur once, and the top ten carry more than 15%. CDR3 length equals 13 residues. Germline V gives CDR1 SGHNT, CDR2 YYREEE (reference sequence). With 4 bases clipped from V and 6 bases from J, the junction kept 4 bases outside the gene matches. The clonotype comes from a man between 18 and 29 years old in good health and CMV-seropositive. This chain joins TRBV5-4 and TRBJ1-2; 9 nucleotides align to TRBD1. Sequencing input: PBMCs. CDR3 nucleotide sequence: TGTGCCAGCAGCCCGGACAGGGGTCATGGCTACACCTTC. The encoded protein is CASSPDRGHGYTF. Together with reference TRBV5-4 and TRBJ1-2, the CDR3 gives the full variable domain: ETGVTQSPTHLIKTRGQQVTLRCSSQSGHNTVSWYQQALGQGPQFIFQYYREEENGRGNFPPRFSGLQFPNYSSELNVNALELDDSALYLCASSPDRGHGYTFGSGTRLTVV.